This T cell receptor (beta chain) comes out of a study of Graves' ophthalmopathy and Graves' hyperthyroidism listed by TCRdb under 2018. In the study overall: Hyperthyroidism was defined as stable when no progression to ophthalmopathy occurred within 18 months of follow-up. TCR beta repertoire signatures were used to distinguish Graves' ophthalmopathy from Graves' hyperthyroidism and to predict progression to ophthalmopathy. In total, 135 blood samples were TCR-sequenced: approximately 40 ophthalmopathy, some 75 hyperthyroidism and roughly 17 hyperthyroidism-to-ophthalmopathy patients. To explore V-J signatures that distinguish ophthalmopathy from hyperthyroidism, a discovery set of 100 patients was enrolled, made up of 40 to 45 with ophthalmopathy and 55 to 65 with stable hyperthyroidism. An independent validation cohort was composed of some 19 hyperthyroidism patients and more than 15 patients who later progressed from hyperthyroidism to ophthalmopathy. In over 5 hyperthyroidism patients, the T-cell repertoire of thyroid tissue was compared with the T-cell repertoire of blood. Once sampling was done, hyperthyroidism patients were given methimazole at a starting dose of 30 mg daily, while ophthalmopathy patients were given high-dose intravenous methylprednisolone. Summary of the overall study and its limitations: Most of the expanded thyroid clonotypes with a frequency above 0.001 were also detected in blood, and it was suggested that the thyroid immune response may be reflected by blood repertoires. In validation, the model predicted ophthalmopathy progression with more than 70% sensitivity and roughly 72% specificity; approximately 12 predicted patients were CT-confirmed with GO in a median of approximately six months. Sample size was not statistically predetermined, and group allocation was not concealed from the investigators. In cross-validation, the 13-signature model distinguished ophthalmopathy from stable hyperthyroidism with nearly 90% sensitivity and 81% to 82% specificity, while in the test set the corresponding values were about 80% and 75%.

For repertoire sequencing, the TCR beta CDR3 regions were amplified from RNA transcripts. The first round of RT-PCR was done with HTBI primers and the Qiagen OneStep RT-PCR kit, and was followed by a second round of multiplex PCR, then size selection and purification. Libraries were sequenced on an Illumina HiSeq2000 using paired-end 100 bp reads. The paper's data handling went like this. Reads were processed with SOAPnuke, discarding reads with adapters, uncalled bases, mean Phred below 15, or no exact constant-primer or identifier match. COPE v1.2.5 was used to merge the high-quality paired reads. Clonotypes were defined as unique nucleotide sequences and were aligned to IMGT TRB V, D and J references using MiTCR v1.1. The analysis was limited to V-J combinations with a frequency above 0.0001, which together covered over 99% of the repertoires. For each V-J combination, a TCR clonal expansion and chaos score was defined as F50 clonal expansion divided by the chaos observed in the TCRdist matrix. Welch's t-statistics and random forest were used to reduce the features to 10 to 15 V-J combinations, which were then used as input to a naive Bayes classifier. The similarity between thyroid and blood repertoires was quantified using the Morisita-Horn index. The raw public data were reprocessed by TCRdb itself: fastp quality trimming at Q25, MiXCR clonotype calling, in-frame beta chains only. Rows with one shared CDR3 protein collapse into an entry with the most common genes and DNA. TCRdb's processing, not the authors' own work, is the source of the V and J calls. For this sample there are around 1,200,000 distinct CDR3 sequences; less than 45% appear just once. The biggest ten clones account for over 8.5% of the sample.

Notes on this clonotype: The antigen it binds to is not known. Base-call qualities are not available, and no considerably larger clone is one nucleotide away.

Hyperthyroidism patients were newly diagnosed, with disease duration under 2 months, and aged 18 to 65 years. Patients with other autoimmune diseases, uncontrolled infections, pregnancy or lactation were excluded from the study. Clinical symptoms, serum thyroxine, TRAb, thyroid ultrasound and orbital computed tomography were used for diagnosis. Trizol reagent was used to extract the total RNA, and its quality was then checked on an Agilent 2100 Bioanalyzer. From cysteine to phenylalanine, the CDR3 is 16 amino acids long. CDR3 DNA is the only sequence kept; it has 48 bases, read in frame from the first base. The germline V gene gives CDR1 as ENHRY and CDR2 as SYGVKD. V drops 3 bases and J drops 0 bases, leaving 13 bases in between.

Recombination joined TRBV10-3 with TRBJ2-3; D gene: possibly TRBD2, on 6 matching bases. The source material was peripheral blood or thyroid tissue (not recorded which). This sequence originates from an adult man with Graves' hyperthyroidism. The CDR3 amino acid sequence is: CAISDSGAGSTDTQYF. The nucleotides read TGTGCCATCAGTGACTCTGGGGCGGGGAGCACAGATACGCAGTATTTT.